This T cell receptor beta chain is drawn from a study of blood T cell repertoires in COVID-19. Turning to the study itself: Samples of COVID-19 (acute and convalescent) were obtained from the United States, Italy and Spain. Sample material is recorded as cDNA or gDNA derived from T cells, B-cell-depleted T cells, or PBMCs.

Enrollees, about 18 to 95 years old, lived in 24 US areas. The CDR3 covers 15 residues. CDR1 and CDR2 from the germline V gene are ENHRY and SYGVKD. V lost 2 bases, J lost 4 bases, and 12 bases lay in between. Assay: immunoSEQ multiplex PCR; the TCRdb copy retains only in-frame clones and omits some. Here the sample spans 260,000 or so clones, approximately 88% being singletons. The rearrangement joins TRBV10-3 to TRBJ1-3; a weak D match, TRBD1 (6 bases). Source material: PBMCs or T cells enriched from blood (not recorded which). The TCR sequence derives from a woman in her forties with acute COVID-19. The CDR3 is CAISEQTGQGNTIYF. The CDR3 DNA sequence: TGTGCCATCAGTGAGCAAACAGGGCAGGGAAACACCATATATTTT.